This T cell receptor beta chain was sequenced in a study of Graves' ophthalmopathy and Graves' hyperthyroidism. The table lists this clonotype with many counts. Its antigen is still unknown. Findings and caveats of the study: In predicting ophthalmopathy progression, the model reached about 71% sensitivity and approximately 72% specificity. Detection in blood was also observed for most expanded thyroid clonotypes above 0.001 frequency.

This CDR3 region has 14 residues. Deletions cut 3 bases from V and 1 base from J, with 9 bases between. Exclusion criteria comprised other autoimmune diseases, uncontrolled infections, pregnancy or lactation in patients. Symptoms, serum thyroxine and TRAb, thyroid ultrasound, and orbital computed tomography formed the diagnostic basis. RNA transcripts yielded amplified TCR beta CDR3 regions. The authors performed first-round RT-PCR with HTBI primers and then a second-round multiplex PCR. TCRdb passed the multiplex PCR reads through MiXCR, listing each CDR3 protein once. The repertoire holds some 400,000 distinct CDR3 sequences, around 17% seen once, with roughly 1.5% in the top ten.

V gene TRBV12-3 or TRBV12-4 combines with J gene TRBJ1-1; D gene unclear. The sequenced sample consisted of peripheral blood. This TCR came from a woman aged 18-29 years with Graves' ophthalmopathy. CDR3: CASSFGRKNTEAFF. CDR3 DNA sequence: TGTGCCAGCAGTTTTGGTCGTAAGAACACTGAAGCTTTCTTT.